This is a list of T cell receptor beta chains from one sample in a study of cytomegalovirus exposure and HLA in healthy donors. TCRdb's table, derived via immunoSEQ multiplex PCR, lists solely in-frame clones and lacks some. The sample holds approximately 92,000 clones, approximately 80% seen once. Sequenced input: PBMCs. The receptor source for this set is a woman aged 65 to 85 in good health and CMV-seropositive. The CDR3 runs from the conserved cysteine through the conserved F or W. The D gene is left open where the match is weak. Clone sizes are given selectively: once, few, many, or a class where the clone is expanded.

NA	TRBV5-1	NA	TRBJ2-3	TGCGCCAGCAGCTCTACAGATACGCAGTATTTT	CASSSTDTQYF
TRBD2	TRBV19	NA	TRBJ2-1	TGTGCCAGCACTACTAGCGGGAGGGCCGGTAGAAATGAGCAGTTCTTC	CASTTSGRAGRNEQFF
NA	TRBV7-8	NA	TRBJ2-7	TGTGCCAGCAGCTTAGAACTAGCTCTCCGCGAGCAGTACTTC	CASSLELALREQYF
NA	TRBV7-3	NA	TRBJ2-2	TGTGCCAGCAGCTTAACTAGCGGTAACACCGGGGAGCTGTTTTTT	CASSLTSGNTGELFF
NA	TRBV6-5	NA	TRBJ1-2	TGTGCCAGCAGTTACTCAGGAACAGGGCCTAACTATGGCTACACCTTC	CASSYSGTGPNYGYTF
TRBD1	TRBV10-3	NA	TRBJ2-7	TGTGCCATCAATGGTGGGCTAGACAGGGTAGCCGAGCAGTACTTC	CAINGGLDRVAEQYF
NA	TRBV4-3	NA	TRBJ1-2	TGCGCCAGCAGCCAAGAAGGGCAGCCGGGGGATGGCTACACCTTC	CASSQEGQPGDGYTF
NA	TRBV7-9	few	TRBJ1-4	TGTGCCAGCAGCCAGCAGGCTGATGAAAAACTGTTTTTT	CASSQQADEKLFF
TRBD1	TRBV5-5	few	TRBJ1-2	TGTGCCAGCAGAAATCCAGGGGGTAGCGGCTACACCTTC	CASRNPGGSGYTF
NA	TRBV7-3	NA	TRBJ2-7	TGTGCCAGCAGCTCCTTCGGGGGAGAGCAGTACTTC	CASSSFGGEQYF
TRBD1	TRBV4-1	few	TRBJ1-1	TGCGCCAGCGAAGGACAGGGGGCATCTGAAGCTTTCTTT	CASEGQGASEAFF
TRBD1	TRBV27	NA	TRBJ1-2	TGTGCCAGCAGCAGATCCCAGGGGGCGCCCCCTGGCTACACCTTC	CASSRSQGAPPGYTF
NA	TRBV19	NA	TRBJ2-4	TGTGCCAGTAGTATAGAGGGGCAGGGGATAGCCAAAAACATTCAGTACTTC	CASSIEGQGIAKNIQYF
TRBD1	TRBV30	few	TRBJ1-5	TGTGCCTGGAGTGTAGACAGGGGCAATCAGCCCCAGCATTTT	CAWSVDRGNQPQHF
TRBD1	TRBV5-1	NA	TRBJ2-5	TGCGCCAGCAGCCCGCGGGACAGGGACGGGGAGACCCAGTACTTC	CASSPRDRDGETQYF
TRBD1	TRBV6-1	NA	TRBJ1-5	TGTGCCAGCAGTGCCGCGCAGGGACAGGGTTTTGCTCAGCCCCAGCATTTT	CASSAAQGQGFAQPQHF
NA	TRBV11-2	NA	TRBJ2-5	TGTGCCAGCAGCTTTCGGACTGATGGAGAGACCCAGTACTTC	CASSFRTDGETQYF
TRBD1	TRBV10-3	NA	TRBJ1-2	TGTGCCATCACTCAAGGGGGACAGGGGGCGCTGGGCTACACCTTC	CAITQGGQGALGYTF
NA	TRBV21-1	NA	TRBJ2-7	TGTGCCAGCAGCAAGCCCCCCTTGGGGGGACAGGGGGGGCGGGTTAGGTCCTACGAGCAGTACTTC	CASSKPPLGGQGGRVRSYEQYF
TRBD2	TRBV19	few	TRBJ2-3	TGTGCCAGTAGTATAGGCTTTAGCGGGAGCACAGATACGCAGTATTTT	CASSIGFSGSTDTQYF
TRBD1	TRBV5-4	NA	TRBJ2-7	TGTGCCAGCAGCCCGATGGACAGGGGCTCCTACGAGCAGTACTTC	CASSPMDRGSYEQYF
NA	TRBV7-9	NA	TRBJ2-1	TGTGCCAGCAGCTTCCGGGGTGGGGGCGAGAGCTACAATGAGCAGTTCTTC	CASSFRGGGESYNEQFF
TRBD2	TRBV28	NA	TRBJ2-1	TGTGCCAGCACTACTAGCGGGGCTTCCTACAATGAGCAGTTCTTC	CASTTSGASYNEQFF